This T cell receptor (beta chain) originates from a study of blood T cell repertoires in COVID-19. About the research overall: Nucleic acid was either cDNA or gDNA, and it came from T cells, B-cell-depleted T cells, or PBMCs.

How the authors handled the data: Researchers report that nucleated cell counts were estimated from reference gene primer amplification. Generated by immunoSEQ multiplex PCR, the TCRdb table keeps only in-frame clones and is missing some. V and J calls and clone size are those listed in that table; D and trimming were worked out from the DNA. The sample has about 85,000 clones, around nine tenths seen once. This clone was picked up one time. The CDR3 has 15 residues. V was clipped by 2 bases and J by 4 bases, with 14 bases between them. Germline-derived CDR1 and CDR2 are SGHRS and YFSETQ. The sequence derives from a man aged 50-60 years with acute or convalescent COVID-19. The V call is TRBV5-1, the J call TRBJ2-3; a weak D match, TRBD2 (6 bases). Specimen: peripheral blood. The CDR3 DNA is TGCGCCAGCAGCTTCGCGGGAACGGGGCCAGATACGCAGTATTTT. Translation: CASSFAGTGPDTQYF.